A selection of T cell receptor beta chains follows, all from one sample in a study of identical twins. MiXCR was run by TCRdb on the 5' RACE reads, yielding one entry per CDR3 protein. The sample lists about 1.7 million distinct CDR3 sequences, about 31% occurring once. The sample consisted of cord blood. The origin of the receptors is a newborn girl in good health. Each CDR3 is given with its conserved first and last residue. A D gene is named only where the DNA matches it firmly. Clone size is given for some rows only: seen once, a few or many times, or a class if the clone is expanded.

j_gene: TRBJ2-1; d_gene: TRBD1; abundance: -; v_gene: TRBV14; CDR3aa: CASSPDRGEDNEQFF; CDR3nt: TGTGCCAGCAGTCCTGACAGGGGTGAGGACAATGAGCAGTTCTTC
j_gene: TRBJ2-3; d_gene: -; abundance: -; v_gene: TRBV15; CDR3aa: CATSRDGRGTDTQYF; CDR3nt: TGTGCCACCAGCAGAGATGGAAGGGGCACAGATACGCAGTATTTT
j_gene: TRBJ2-3; d_gene: TRBD2; abundance: few; v_gene: TRBV20-1; CDR3aa: CSASRERDTDTQYF; CDR3nt: TGCAGTGCGAGCCGGGAGCGGGACACAGATACGCAGTATTTT
j_gene: TRBJ2-7; d_gene: -; abundance: -; v_gene: TRBV27; CDR3aa: CATTEGYEQYF; CDR3nt: TGTGCCACCACAGAAGGGTACGAGCAGTACTTC
j_gene: TRBJ2-5; d_gene: -; abundance: many; v_gene: TRBV5-1; CDR3aa: CASSDDQETQYF; CDR3nt: TGCGCCAGCAGCGATGATCAAGAGACCCAGTACTTC
j_gene: TRBJ2-3; d_gene: -; abundance: -; v_gene: TRBV12-3/TRBV12-4; CDR3aa: CASSFNSGSTDTQYF; CDR3nt: TGTGCCAGCAGTTTTAACTCGGGAAGCACAGATACGCAGTATTTT
j_gene: TRBJ2-3; d_gene: TRBD2; abundance: few; v_gene: TRBV11-2; CDR3aa: CASSLLRGGVTDTQYF; CDR3nt: TGTGCCAGCAGCTTGCTGCGCGGGGGGGTCACAGATACGCAGTATTTT
j_gene: TRBJ1-5; d_gene: TRBD1; abundance: -; v_gene: TRBV11-2; CDR3aa: CASSLRQGIDSNQPQHF; CDR3nt: TGTGCCAGCAGCCTCCGACAGGGCATAGATAGCAATCAGCCCCAGCATTTT
j_gene: TRBJ2-3; d_gene: TRBD2; abundance: -; v_gene: TRBV5-1; CDR3aa: CASSLDGTSGTDTQYF; CDR3nt: TGCGCCAGCAGCTTGGACGGGACTAGCGGGACAGATACGCAGTATTTT
j_gene: TRBJ1-2; d_gene: TRBD1; abundance: -; v_gene: TRBV5-1; CDR3aa: CASSTASGTAYGCTF; CDR3nt: TGCGCCAGCAGCACGGCCTCCGGGACAGCCTATGGCTGCACCTTC
j_gene: TRBJ1-1; d_gene: -; abundance: -; v_gene: TRBV20-1; CDR3aa: CSASSSGRGANTEAFF; CDR3nt: TGCAGTGCTAGTTCCAGCGGGAGAGGGGCGAACACTGAAGCTTTCTTT
j_gene: TRBJ2-3; d_gene: -; abundance: few; v_gene: TRBV12-3/TRBV12-4; CDR3aa: CASSPPPGTSTDTQYF; CDR3nt: TGTGCCAGCAGTCCTCCCCCCGGGACTAGCACAGATACGCAGTATTTT
j_gene: TRBJ1-2; d_gene: -; abundance: few; v_gene: TRBV15; CDR3aa: CATSRDPGALGGYTF; CDR3nt: TGTGCCACCAGCAGAGATCCCGGGGCGCTTGGTGGCTACACCTTC
j_gene: TRBJ2-3; d_gene: TRBD1; abundance: few; v_gene: TRBV24-1; CDR3aa: CATSDGTGGAGTQYF; CDR3nt: TGTGCCACCAGTGATGGAACAGGGGGCGCGGGTACGCAGTATTTT